The 19 T cell receptor beta chains below were found in one sample sequenced in a study of post-analysis software for immune sequencing data. What these receptors recognize is not known. Study-level results: About 5 TRBV segments were more frequent in patients than controls; TRBV5-6, TRBV5-1 and TRBV20-1 belonged to this group.

The authors incorporated unique molecular identifiers into the TCR beta cDNA libraries. MiXCR, run by TCRdb on the PCR reads, gives a single entry per CDR3 protein. This repertoire shows 380,000 or so distinct CDR3 sequences, around 33% found once; its top ten account for around an eighth. The sample was blood. Every receptor here comes from a girl aged 10 to 17 with multiple sclerosis.

The chain uses TRBV12-3 or TRBV12-4 and TRBJ2-5; either TRBD1 or TRBD2 may supply D (5 bases each). This CDR3 is built from 15 residues. Trimming took off 4 bases at V and 7 bases at J, with 19 bases between the two ends. CDR3 in amino acids: CASSSGTPSEGTQYF. The CDR3 DNA is TGTGCCAGCAGTTCAGGGACGCCCAGTGAAGGGACCCAGTACTTC.

The V and J genes are TRBV5-1 and TRBJ1-1; possibly TRBD1 for D (5 bases). The CDR3 totals 14 residues. Per the germline V gene, CDR1 is SGHRS and CDR2 is YFSETQ. Trimming cost V 4 bases and J 4 bases, with 14 bases left between them. The DNA for the CDR3 is TGCGCCAGCAGCCCGGGATCAGGGAGCACTGAAGCTTTCTTT. Translation gives CASSPGSGSTEAFF.

The chain carries TRBV3-1 and TRBJ2-1; no firm D call. Germline V CDR1 and CDR2: LGHDT, YNNKEL (reference sequence). Trimming took off 3 bases at V and 2 bases at J, with 20 bases between the two ends. The CDR3 covers 18 residues. CDR3 region: CASSHPKGSQNPYNEQFF. The CDR3 nucleotides read TGTGCCAGCAGCCACCCGAAGGGTTCTCAGAATCCCTACAATGAGCAGTTCTTC.

The chain links TRBV7-9 to TRBJ2-3; D uncertain. Trimming cost V 3 bases and J 4 bases, with 14 bases left between them. This CDR3 region has 15 residues. Looked up from germline, CDR1 is SEHNR and CDR2 is FQNEAQ (reference sequence). The CDR3 reads CASSLQDGWADTQYF. The CDR3 nucleotides read TGTGCCAGCAGCTTGCAGGACGGTTGGGCAGATACGCAGTATTTT.

This clonotype was counted only a few times. V is TRBV6-1 and J is TRBJ2-3, with D possibly called TRBD1 or TRBD2 (5 bases each). CDR1 and CDR2 from the germline V gene are MNHNS and SASEGT. The CDR3 is 16 amino acids. V shed 3 bases and J shed 0 bases, with 13 bases lying between them. The CDR3 coding sequence is TGTGCCAGCAGTGAGCCACCGGGACCAAGCACAGATACGCAGTATTTT. Protein: CASSEPPGPSTDTQYF.

The CDR3 DNA sequence: TGTGCCAGCAGTTACGAGAGGCTCCAAGAGACCCAGTACTTC. Encoded protein: CASSYERLQETQYF. The chain joins TRBV6-6 to TRBJ2-5, with D unresolved. The CDR3 totals 14 residues. Trimming took 2 bases from V and 1 from J, leaving 8 bases between them. Per the germline V gene, CDR1 is MNHNY and CDR2 is SVGAGI (reference sequence).

This clonotype was seen at least ten times. V usage is TRBV7-2 and J usage is TRBJ2-3, with TRBD1 identical over 8 bases. The V gene's germline CDR1 is SGHTA and CDR2 FQGNSA. J gave up 4 bases and V 3 bases, and 3 bases lay outside the gene matches. CDR3 length: 14 amino acids. The DNA of the CDR3 is TGTGCCAGCAGCTTGGACAGGGTCGCAGATACGCAGTATTTT. Translating gives CASSLDRVADTQYF.

The V call is TRBV4-1, the J call TRBJ2-3, with a possible D match to TRBD2 (8 bases). The length of the CDR3 is 17 residues. The V gene's germline CDR1 is MGHRA and CDR2 YSYEKL. V lost 3 bases, J lost 3 bases, and 19 bases lay in between. DNA for the CDR3: TGCGCCAGCAGCCATTCAGGGGGGACTAGGCCTACAGATACGCAGTATTTT. Protein sequence: CASSHSGGTRPTDTQYF.

Comment on this clonotype: One end of the junction fails to match germline, which may point to a read error. The V call is TRBV16, the J call TRBJ1-2; a weak D match, TRBD1 (5 bases). The CDR3 has 14 amino acids. From germline, CDR1 is KGHSY and CDR2 FQNENV. CDR3: CASSRTQEGNGHTF. The CDR3 DNA follows: TGTGCCAGCAGCCGGACGCAGGAGGGGAATGGCCACACCTTC.

This clonotype was detected only a few times. The chain combines TRBV29-1 with TRBJ2-7, with D perhaps TRBD1 (6 bases). The germline V gene has CDR1 SQVTM and CDR2 ANQGSEA. CDR3 length: 16 residues. Trimming removed 0 bases at V and 2 bases at J, with 17 bases between. The CDR3 DNA follows: TGCAGCGTTGAAGATTCTGTCAGGGGATACCCCTACGAGCAGTACTTC. Residues: CSVEDSVRGYPYEQYF.

This clonotype was detected only a few times. The chain uses TRBV20-1 and TRBJ2-1; D gene unclear. V lost 1 base and J lost 7, with 5 bases in between. Germline V CDR1 and CDR2: DFQATT, SNEGSKA (reference sequence). The CDR3 contains 11 residues. The CDR3 here is CSARVVNEQFF. In DNA, the CDR3 is TGCAGTGCTAGAGTGGTAAATGAGCAGTTCTTC.

This clonotype has at least ten counts. The gene calls are TRBV6-1 and TRBJ1-4; the D gene is possibly TRBD1 (5 bases). Germline-derived CDR1 and CDR2 are MNHNS and SASEGT. CDR3 length equals 16 residues. The germline V and J ends were trimmed by 4 bases and 5 bases, with 17 bases remaining between them. The CDR3 spells CASSANPGKSNEKLFF. The CDR3 DNA sequence: TGTGCCAGCAGTGCCAACCCAGGGAAAAGCAATGAAAAACTGTTTTTT.

This chain joins TRBV6-5 and TRBJ2-2; D tentatively fits TRBD1 or TRBD2 (6 bases each). The CDR3 runs to 18 residues. V was clipped by 2 bases and J by 5 bases, with 21 bases between them. CDR1 and CDR2 from the germline V gene are MNHEY and SVGAGI. The CDR3 bases are TGTGCCAGCAGTTACACAATTAGGGGGAGGTCGAGGACCGGGGAGCTGTTTTTT. Its translation is CASSYTIRGRSRTGELFF.

V usage is TRBV12-3 or TRBV12-4 and J usage is TRBJ1-2; D not certain. The V and J ends lost 0 bases and 5 bases respectively, with 10 bases between them. The length of the CDR3 is 14 residues. The CDR3 region is CASSLAGFIYGYTF. CDR3 coding DNA: TGTGCCAGCAGTTTAGCGGGATTCATTTATGGCTACACCTTC.

A single count supports this clonotype. Sequence at one end of the junction differs from germline and may be a read error. The V gene is TRBV27, the J gene TRBJ1-5; D is perhaps TRBD1 (5 bases). CDR3 size: 16 residues. CDR1 MNHEY and CDR2 SMNVEV come from the germline V gene (reference sequence). CDR3 residues: CASSLVGGYSNQRQHF. Here the CDR3 DNA reads TGTGCCAGCAGTTTAGTCGGGGGATATAGCAATCAGCGCCAGCATTTT.

The chain has TRBV6-5 and TRBJ2-5, with 12 bases lining up with TRBD2. The CDR3 runs 17 residues. Germline lookup yields CDR1 MNHEY and CDR2 SVGAGI. The V segment lost 1 base and the J segment 4 bases; nucleotides outside the gene matches: 7. CDR3 coding DNA: TGTGCCAGCAGTTACTGGCTAGCGGGGGGGCGTAGAGAGACCCAGTACTTC. As protein: CASSYWLAGGRRETQYF.

The J gene is TRBJ2-7, the V gene TRBV7-8; 8 nucleotides agree with TRBD1. Trimming took 1 base from V and 4 from J; bases not matched to a gene: 18. The CDR3 is made up of 19 amino acids. The germline V gene has CDR1 SGHVS and CDR2 FQNEAQ. DNA of the CDR3: TGTGCCAGCAGCTTAGGCGCCCCGCCGAGGGCAGGGGGCTATTACGAGCAGTACTTC. This encodes CASSLGAPPRAGGYYEQYF.

This clonotype was recorded a few times. The chain joins TRBV4-1 to TRBJ2-6, with TRBD2 identical over 7 bases. The length of the CDR3 is 19 residues. CDR1 and CDR2 from the germline V gene are MGHRA and YSYEKL. Trimming at V came to 1 base and at J to 6 bases, leaving 15 bases not matched to a gene. The chain's CDR3 is CASSQGPLVRGDMANVLTF. The DNA of the CDR3 is TGCGCCAGCAGCCAAGGTCCTCTAGTCCGGGGGGATATGGCCAACGTCCTGACTTTC.

This chain connects TRBV6-1 to TRBJ2-2; 9 bases agree with TRBD2. The CDR3 contains 18 residues. V shed 0 bases, J shed 6 bases, and the junction held 11 bases outside the gene matches. Germline values: CDR1 MNHNS, CDR2 SASEGT. As DNA, the CDR3 is TGTGCCAGCAGTGAAGCGCTTCTGCGGGGGGGCTTGTCCGGGGAGCTGTTTTTT. Translated, it gives CASSEALLRGGLSGELFF.